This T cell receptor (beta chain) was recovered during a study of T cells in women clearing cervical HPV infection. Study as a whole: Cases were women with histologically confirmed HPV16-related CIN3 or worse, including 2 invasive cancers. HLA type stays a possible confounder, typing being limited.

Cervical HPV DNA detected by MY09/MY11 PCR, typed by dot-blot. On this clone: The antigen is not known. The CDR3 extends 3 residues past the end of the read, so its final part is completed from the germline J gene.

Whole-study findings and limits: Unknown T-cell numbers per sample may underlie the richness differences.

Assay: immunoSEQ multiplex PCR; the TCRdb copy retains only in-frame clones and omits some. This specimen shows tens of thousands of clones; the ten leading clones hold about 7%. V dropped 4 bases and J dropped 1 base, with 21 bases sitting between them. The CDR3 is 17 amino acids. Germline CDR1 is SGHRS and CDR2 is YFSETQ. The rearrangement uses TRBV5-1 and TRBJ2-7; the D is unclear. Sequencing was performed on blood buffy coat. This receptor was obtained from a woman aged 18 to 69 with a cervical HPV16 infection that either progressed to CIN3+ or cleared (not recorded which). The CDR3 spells CASSLNSLPRLSYEQYF. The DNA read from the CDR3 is TGCGCCAGCAGCCTAAATAGCCTACCACGCCTATCCTACGAG.